One and the same sample provided the 23 T cell receptor beta chains below, sequenced in a study of shared clonotypes between healthy human individuals. Naive CD8 cells lacked CD45RO, underwent positive selection for CCR7 and left out terminally differentiated effector memory CD45RA+ cells. Only in-frame clones appear in the TCRdb table, and some are missing; sequencing was by immunoSEQ multiplex PCR. The sample lists about 700,000 clones, 92% occurring once. The sample was naive CD8+ T cells sorted from blood. The receptors here all came from a man under 40 in good health.

The chain uses TRBV6-1 and TRBJ1-2, with D hard to call. V lost 3 bases and J lost 2, with 13 bases in between. Germline V gives CDR1 MNHNS, CDR2 SASEGT. The length of the CDR3 is 15 residues. CDR3 in amino acids: CASSEVMPRNYGYTF. The CDR3 DNA follows: TGTGCCAGCAGTGAGGTTATGCCACGAAACTATGGCTACACCTTC.

V gene TRBV21-1 combines with J gene TRBJ2-7; the D call TRBD1 from the table was never checked on the DNA. TRBV21-1 is described as a pseudogene. This CDR3 comprises 16 residues. CDR3 sequence reads: CASSRGPGQGAYEQYF. Here the CDR3 DNA reads TGTGCCAGCAGCAGGGGACCGGGACAGGGGGCCTACGAGCAGTACTTC.

The V and J genes are TRBV28 and TRBJ1-4; no clear D gene. The CDR3 spans 13 residues. Per germline, CDR1 MDHEN and CDR2 SYDVKM. V shed 8 bases and J shed 8 bases, with 15 bases lying between them. The CDR3 DNA sequence: TGTGCCAGCGGGGTCCAGAATCGAGAAAAACTGTTTTTT. It translates to CASGVQNREKLFF.

The chain links TRBV5-5 to TRBJ2-7; tentatively, D is TRBD1 (6 bases). Germline CDR1 is SGHKS and CDR2 is YYEKEE (reference sequence). The CDR3 has 13 amino acids. Between the trimmed V and J ends, which lost 0 bases and 6 bases, there was a span of 10 bases. The CDR3 protein is CASSLDRESEQYF. In DNA form, the CDR3 reads TGTGCCAGCAGCTTGGACAGGGAGAGCGAGCAGTACTTC.

The chain links TRBV4-1 to TRBJ2-5; 9 bases fit TRBD2. Per germline, CDR1 MGHRA and CDR2 YSYEKL. The CDR3 is 16 amino acids. With V trimmed by 3 bases and J by 3 bases, 8 bases remained unmatched. The CDR3 protein is CASSHWKAGGEETQYF. The CDR3 DNA reads TGCGCCAGCAGCCATTGGAAAGCGGGAGGTGAAGAGACCCAGTACTTC.

This sequence joins TRBV11-2 and TRBJ2-4; D possibly matches TRBD1 or TRBD2 (5 bases each). Deletions cut 5 bases from V and 0 bases from J, with 23 bases between. From germline, CDR1 is SGHAT and CDR2 FQNNGV. The CDR3 consists of 19 residues. The CDR3 sequence: CASSPDNPRDALAKNIQYF. The CDR3, as DNA: TGTGCCAGCAGCCCCGACAACCCCCGGGACGCGTTAGCCAAAAACATTCAGTACTTC.

This clone was recorded only once. This sequence joins TRBV28 and TRBJ1-1; TRBD1 agrees at 9 bases. The CDR3 length is 16 residues. Germline V gene sequence: CDR1 MDHEN, CDR2 SYDVKM. V gave up 2 bases and J gave up 0 bases; unmatched junction bases: 4. CDR3 amino acids: CASSLEDRGMNTEAFF. The CDR3 coding sequence is TGTGCCAGCAGTTTAGAGGACAGGGGAATGAACACTGAAGCTTTCTTT. Supplemented by reference TRBV28 and TRBJ1-1, the full variable domain reads DVKVTQSSRYLVKRTGEKVFLECVQDMDHENMFWYRQDPGLGLRLIYFSYDVKMKEKGDIPEGYSVSREKKERFSLILESASTNQTSMYLCASSLEDRGMNTEAFFGQGTRLTVV.

The chain is built from TRBV5-4 and TRBJ1-4; D gene unclear. Trimming stripped 5 bases from V and 0 bases from J, with 11 bases between. CDR3 size: 15 residues. Germline values: CDR1 SGHNT, CDR2 YYREEE (reference sequence). For the CDR3, the DNA is TGTGCCAGCAGTACCAGACACTCAACTAATGAAAAACTGTTTTTT. The encoded protein is CASSTRHSTNEKLFF.

The chain recombines TRBV29-1 with TRBJ2-7, with D perhaps TRBD1 (6 bases). The CDR3 consists of 14 residues. The germline gives CDR1 SQVTM, CDR2 ANQGSEA. V lost 8 bases to trimming and J lost 4 bases, with 21 bases between them. The CDR3, as DNA: TGCAGCATGATGGGGGCAGGAGGCATATACGAGCAGTACTTC. Protein sequence: CSMMGAGGIYEQYF.

V usage is TRBV9 and J usage is TRBJ2-5; the match to TRBD2 covers 13 bases. The CDR3 is 15 residues long. The V segment lost 2 bases and the J segment 4 bases; nucleotides outside the gene matches: 2. Germline lookup yields CDR1 SGDLS and CDR2 YYNGEE. The chain's CDR3 is CASSVGLAGVETQYF. The DNA for the CDR3 is TGTGCCAGCAGCGTCGGACTAGCGGGAGTAGAGACCCAGTACTTC.

With respect to this clone: This sample includes further DNA sequences coding for the same CDR3. The chain joins TRBV27 to TRBJ2-7; D might be TRBD2 (6 bases). Trimming left V 0 bases short and J 3 bases short, with 9 bases between. Germline V gene sequence: CDR1 MNHEY, CDR2 SMNVEV (reference sequence). The CDR3 is made up of 14 amino acids. The CDR3 loop reads CASSLSGGGYEQYF. CDR3 sequence (DNA): TGTGCCAGCAGTTTATCGGGGGGAGGCTACGAGCAGTACTTC.

The rearrangement links TRBV7-9 to TRBJ2-7; no clear D. The V and J ends lost 1 base and 7 bases respectively, with 11 bases between them. The germline gives CDR1 SEHNR, CDR2 FQNEAQ (reference sequence). This CDR3 is built from 13 residues. CDR3 amino acids: CASSLGGSSEQYF. CDR3 DNA sequence: TGTGCCAGCAGCTTAGGAGGCAGCTCGGAGCAGTACTTC.

This chain joins TRBV28 and TRBJ1-5; 7 positions match TRBD1. V lost 5 bases and J lost 5; bases outside the gene matches: 9. Looked up from germline, CDR1 is MDHEN and CDR2 is SYDVKM. The CDR3 contains 15 residues. The CDR3 here is CASSPDRVGYQPQHF. The CDR3 bases are TGTGCCAGCAGTCCTGACAGGGTAGGTTATCAGCCCCAGCATTTT.

The chain carries TRBV29-1 and TRBJ2-1; D may be TRBD1 or TRBD2 (5 bases each). CDR1 is SQVTM, CDR2 ANQGSEA, per germline. The CDR3 is 16 amino acids. V gave up 4 bases and J gave up 2 bases, with 18 bases separating them. CDR3 in amino acids: CSVVGGGGSAYNEQFF. The CDR3 coding sequence is TGCAGCGTTGTTGGGGGTGGTGGTAGCGCCTACAATGAGCAGTTCTTC.

V and J are TRBV7-9 and TRBJ2-7; D is possibly TRBD1 (6 bases). The CDR3 has 15 residues. The V and J ends lost 0 bases and 0 bases respectively, with 9 bases between them. Germline values: CDR1 SEHNR, CDR2 FQNEAQ (reference sequence). The CDR3 here is CASSLADRDSYEQYF. CDR3 in DNA: TGTGCCAGCAGCTTAGCGGACAGAGACTCCTACGAGCAGTACTTC.

The rearrangement joins TRBV7-8 to TRBJ2-7; D is possibly TRBD2 (6 bases). CDR3 length: 16 residues. V lost 5 bases, J lost 4 bases, and 21 bases lay in between. Germline lookup yields CDR1 SGHVS and CDR2 FQNEAQ. The CDR3 region has the DNA TGTGCCAGCAGCCTAATCCTGTCGGGTGGGGGGTACGAGCAGTACTTC. It yields the protein CASSLILSGGGYEQYF.

In this sample, this clone turned up a few times. This chain links TRBV5-4 with TRBJ2-7; 7 bases align to TRBD2. The germline V gene encodes CDR1 SGHNT and CDR2 YYREEE (reference sequence). With V trimmed by 4 bases and J by 6 bases, 10 bases remained unmatched. This CDR3 comprises 14 residues. Here the CDR3 reads CASSTWTRVSEQYF. Written as DNA, the CDR3 is TGTGCCAGCAGCACCTGGACTAGAGTCTCCGAGCAGTACTTC.

The J gene is TRBJ2-1, the V gene TRBV27; TRBD1 or TRBD2 may be the D gene (6 bases each). Germline CDR1 MNHEY, CDR2 SMNVEV (reference sequence). V lost 3 bases and J 7 bases, leaving 13 bases between the germline ends. This CDR3 has 14 amino acids. Written as DNA, the CDR3 is TGTGCCAGCAGTTTCCCGGGGGCCGGGAATGAGCAGTTCTTC. This codes for CASSFPGAGNEQFF.

This clone was found a few times. This chain joins TRBV25-1 and TRBJ2-4; TRBD1 aligns across 7 bases. CDR1 is MGHDK, CDR2 SYGVNS, per germline. V lost 7 bases and J lost 9; bases outside the gene matches: 12. The CDR3 runs to 14 residues. The CDR3 spells CASTKGGESIIQYF. DNA for the CDR3: TGTGCCAGCACGAAAGGGGGCGAATCAATCATTCAGTACTTC.

The chain is built from TRBV7-9 and TRBJ1-1; TRBD1 agrees at 7 bases. CDR1 SEHNR and CDR2 FQNEAQ come from the germline V gene (reference sequence). Trimming at V came to 5 bases and at J to 0 bases, leaving 12 bases not matched to a gene. The CDR3 has 17 amino acids. CDR3 bases: TGTGCCAGCAGCACCTCAGCAAGGGGGACAGTGAACACTGAAGCTTTCTTT. Amino acids: CASSTSARGTVNTEAFF.

The J gene is TRBJ2-7, the V gene TRBV28; 8 positions agree with TRBD2. This CDR3 is 17 amino acids long. Germline assignment: CDR1 MDHEN and CDR2 SYDVKM. Germline trimming cut 6 bases from V and 3 bases from J; bases unmatched to any gene: 16. The CDR3 loop reads CASSGLRGREVVYEQYF. The CDR3 nucleotides read TGTGCCAGCAGCGGCCTCCGTGGGCGGGAGGTAGTCTACGAGCAGTACTTC.

The rearrangement joins TRBV5-6 to TRBJ2-7, with D possibly matching TRBD2 (6 bases). The CDR3 loop spans 15 amino acids. V was shortened by 4 bases and J by 2 bases, with 16 bases between the two germline ends. Germline CDR1 reads SGHDT; CDR2 reads YYEEEE. The CDR3 protein is CASSPGVSRTYEQYF. The CDR3 DNA is TGTGCCAGCAGCCCGGGGGTGTCTAGAACCTACGAGCAGTACTTC.

In nucleotides, the CDR3 is TGTGCCAGCAGTTACGGCGGGACTAGCGGGACCAATGAGCAGTTCTTC. Its protein is CASSYGGTSGTNEQFF. The V call is TRBV6-6, the J call TRBJ2-1; 13 bases map to TRBD2. CDR1 and CDR2 from the germline V gene are MNHNY and SVGAGI (reference sequence). The length of the CDR3 is 16 residues. V dropped 2 bases and J dropped 6; count of bases not matched to a gene: 4.